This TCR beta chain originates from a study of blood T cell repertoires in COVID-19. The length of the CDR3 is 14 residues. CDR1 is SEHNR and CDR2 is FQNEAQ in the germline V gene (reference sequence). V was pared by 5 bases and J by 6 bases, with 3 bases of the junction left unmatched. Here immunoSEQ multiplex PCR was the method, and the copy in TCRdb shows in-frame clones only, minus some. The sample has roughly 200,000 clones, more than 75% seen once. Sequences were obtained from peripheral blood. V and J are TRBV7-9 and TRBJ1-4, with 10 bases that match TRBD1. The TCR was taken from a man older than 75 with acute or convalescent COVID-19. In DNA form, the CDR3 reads TGTGCCAGCAGCCGTGGACAGGGGGATGAAAAACTGTTTTTT. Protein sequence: CASSRGQGDEKLFF.